The 30 T cell receptor beta chains in this list originate from one sample, sequenced in a study of T cell responses to AZD1222 COVID-19 vaccine. TCRdb's copy holds only in-frame clones and misses some; the assay was immunoSEQ multiplex PCR. The sample yields some 150,000 clones, approximately 93% seen once. Sequences were derived from peripheral blood, sampled on day 0 of AZD1222 vaccination. The receptor source for this set is an adult in good health.

This sequence joins TRBV27 and TRBJ1-6; 9 nucleotides line up with TRBD1. The CDR3 runs to 14 residues. Germline V gene sequence: CDR1 MNHEY, CDR2 SMNVEV (reference sequence). J gave up 7 bases and V 6 bases, and 4 bases lay outside the gene matches. The CDR3 region has the DNA TGTGCCAGCAGACGACAGGGGGTCAATTCACCCCTCCACTTT. Protein sequence: CASRRQGVNSPLHF.

The chain is built from TRBV4-2 and TRBJ1-1, with D possibly being TRBD1 (5 bases). V was pared by 0 bases and J by 1 base, with 12 bases between. Germline CDR1 reads LGHNA; CDR2 reads YNFKEQ. The CDR3 loop spans 16 amino acids. DNA of the CDR3: TGTGCCAGCAGCCAAGATAATGGGGACGGGAACACTGAAGCTTTCTTT. Residues: CASSQDNGDGNTEAFF.

The V gene is TRBV19, the J gene TRBJ2-7, with D perhaps TRBD2 (6 bases). The CDR3 extends over 16 amino acids. Germline V gene data show CDR1 as LNHDA and CDR2 as SQIVND (reference sequence). Trimming pared 5 bases from V and 3 bases from J, leaving 20 bases between. The CDR3 nucleotides read TGTGCCAGTAGTTTCAAGGGGACTGCCACCTACTACGAGCAGTACTTC. It yields the protein CASSFKGTATYYEQYF.

This chain uses TRBV21-1 with TRBJ1-1; the D call in the table, TRBD1, was not verified against the DNA. TRBV21-1 is a pseudogene segment. The CDR3 extends over 20 amino acids. The CDR3 protein is CASMSTSGTGVLTENTEAFF. The CDR3 coding sequence is TGTGCCAGCATGTCCACATCCGGGACAGGGGTTCTCACAGAGAACACTGAAGCTTTCTTT.

This chain joins TRBV19 and TRBJ2-1; 7 bases align to TRBD1. Germline assignment: CDR1 LNHDA and CDR2 SQIVND (reference sequence). The CDR3 is made up of 15 amino acids. The junction had 16 bases not matched to a gene; V was cut back by 10 bases and J by 7 bases. The chain's CDR3 is CATQGRGPGNNEQFF. In DNA form, the CDR3 reads TGTGCCACACAGGGAAGGGGGCCGGGTAATAATGAGCAGTTCTTC.

The chain is built from TRBV7-9 and TRBJ2-7, with a weak D call TRBD1 (7 bases). CDR1 is SEHNR and CDR2 is FQNEAQ in the germline V gene (reference sequence). This CDR3 comprises 15 residues. Trimming took off 4 bases at V and 4 bases at J, with 17 bases between the two ends. The CDR3 spells CASSWGAGTEYEQYF. In DNA, the CDR3 is TGTGCCAGCAGCTGGGGGGCCGGGACAGAGTACGAGCAGTACTTC. The full variable domain, with the rest looked up from reference TRBV7-9 and TRBJ2-7, is DTGVSQNPRHKITKRGQNVTFRCDPISEHNRLYWYRQTLGQGPEFLTYFQNEAQLEKSRLLSDRFSAERPKGSFSTLEIQRTEQGDSAMYLCASSWGAGTEYEQYFGPGTRLTVT.

The chain employs TRBV10-3 and TRBJ1-2; D is unclear. V lost 1 base and J 0 bases, leaving 12 bases between the germline ends. This CDR3 contains 16 residues. Germline CDR1 and CDR2: ENHRY and SYGVKD. The CDR3 reads CAISEFVDPANYGYTF. The CDR3 DNA reads TGTGCCATCAGTGAGTTCGTGGATCCCGCTAACTATGGCTACACCTTC.

The rearrangement uses TRBV2 and TRBJ1-5; 7 bases are shared with TRBD1. The CDR3 runs 15 residues. The J segment lost 2 bases and the V segment lost 1 base, leaving 2 bases of the junction unmatched. Germline CDR1 is SNHLY and CDR2 is FYNNEI. The CDR3 sequence is CASSEGTGRNQPQHF. The CDR3 bases are TGTGCCAGCAGTGAAGGGACAGGACGCAATCAGCCCCAGCATTTT.

This chain uses TRBV19 with TRBJ1-1; the D is unclear. Trimming pared 1 base from V and 6 bases from J, leaving 6 bases between. The CDR3 totals 12 residues. Germline CDR1 and CDR2: LNHDA and SQIVND (reference sequence). The chain's CDR3 is CASSIGGSEAFF. CDR3 DNA: TGTGCCAGTAGTATAGGAGGGTCTGAAGCTTTCTTT. Full variable domain (rest looked up from reference TRBV19 and TRBJ1-1): DGGITQSPKYLFRKEGQNVTLSCEQNLNHDAMYWYRQDPGQGLRLIYYSQIVNDFQKGDIAEGYSVSREKKESFPLTVTSAQKNPTAFYLCASSIGGSEAFFGQGTRLTVV.

The chain carries TRBV3-1 (or the pseudogene TRBV3-2) and TRBJ1-3; a weak D match, TRBD1 (5 bases). The V gene's germline CDR1 is LGHDT and CDR2 YNNKEL (reference sequence). V was trimmed by 3 bases and J by 1 base, leaving 10 bases between them. The CDR3 consists of 15 residues. The CDR3 bases are TGTGCCAGCAGCCACCTAGGGGCGTCTGGAAACACCATATATTTT. Its translation: CASSHLGASGNTIYF.

The chain carries TRBV10-3 and TRBJ1-1, with D tentatively TRBD1 (6 bases). Germline V lookup: CDR1 ENHRY, CDR2 SYGVKD. V was cut by 6 bases and J by 1 base, with 15 bases left in between. The CDR3 totals 15 residues. This CDR3 reads CAISDPGQPNTEAFF. The CDR3 coding sequence is TGTGCCATCAGCGATCCGGGACAACCGAACACTGAAGCTTTCTTT.

The gene calls are TRBV5-1 and TRBJ2-1; possibly TRBD2 for D (6 bases). This CDR3 is built from 15 residues. The germline V gene has CDR1 SGHRS and CDR2 YFSETQ. Trimming cost V 5 bases and J 6 bases, with 18 bases left between them. DNA of the CDR3: TGCGCCAGCAGGGCTAGCGACCGTAAGATCAATGAGCAGTTCTTC. Encoded protein: CASRASDRKINEQFF.

The CDR3 DNA reads TGTGCCAGCAGCTTAAGTGCACGTTCTCACTATGGCTACACCTTC. It is translated as CASSLSARSHYGYTF. This sequence joins TRBV7-8 and TRBJ1-2; D not resolved. The V end lost 2 bases, the J end lost 3 bases, and 13 bases lay between the germline ends. The CDR3 is 15 amino acids. CDR1 SGHVS and CDR2 FQNEAQ come from the germline V gene.

This rearrangement joins TRBV2 to TRBJ1-1, with D hard to call. The V end was cut by 8 bases, the J end by 4 bases, with 5 bases between. CDR1 SNHLY and CDR2 FYNNEI come from the germline V gene. This CDR3 spans 10 amino acids. The CDR3 protein is CASGITEAFF. The CDR3 DNA reads as TGTGCCAGCGGGATCACTGAAGCTTTCTTT.

The CDR3 nucleotides read TGTGCCAGCAGCTCATTTACAGGGGTATCCCACGAGCAGTACTTC. Translated: CASSSFTGVSHEQYF. This rearrangement joins TRBV7-6 to TRBJ2-7; TRBD1 agrees at 7 bases. The CDR3 runs to 15 residues. V lost 4 bases, J lost 5 bases, and 11 bases stayed unmatched. In germline, CDR1 is SGHVS, CDR2 FNYEAQ.

V is TRBV7-9 and J is TRBJ2-7; D is ambiguous. In germline, CDR1 is SEHNR, CDR2 FQNEAQ (reference sequence). This CDR3 spans 12 amino acids. The ends were cut back, 3 bases at V and 0 bases at J, with 3 bases in the middle. The DNA for the CDR3 is TGTGCCAGCAGCTTCAGCTCCTACGAGCAGTACTTC. Translating gives CASSFSSYEQYF.

This clone came up a few times. V is TRBV5-1 and J is TRBJ2-1, with 10 bases fitting TRBD2. CDR1 is SGHRS, CDR2 YFSETQ, per germline. J lost 3 bases, V lost 4 bases, and 7 bases had no gene match. The CDR3 has 16 amino acids. DNA of the CDR3: TGCGCCAGCAGCCTCCGGACTAGCGGAGTCTACAATGAGCAGTTCTTC. Amino acids: CASSLRTSGVYNEQFF.

The chain recombines TRBV5-6 with TRBJ1-2, with 9 bases matching TRBD1. V lost 4 bases to trimming and J lost 0 bases; unmatched junction nucleotides: 4. The CDR3 runs to 15 residues. Germline loops: CDR1 SGHDT, CDR2 YYEEEE. The CDR3 region is CASSHRGLTNYGYTF. DNA for the CDR3: TGTGCCAGCAGCCACAGGGGGCTGACTAACTATGGCTACACCTTC.

The rearrangement joins TRBV10-3 to TRBJ2-7, with 7 bases that match TRBD2. This CDR3 has 12 amino acids. V was clipped by 10 bases and J by 5 bases; unmatched bases: 8. Germline CDR1 and CDR2: ENHRY and SYGVKD. CDR3 in DNA: TGTGCCAAAAAGTGGGGGGGGGACGAGCAGTACTTC. This codes for CAKKWGGDEQYF.

The V call is TRBV14, the J call TRBJ1-6; no definite D call. The germline gives CDR1 SGHDN, CDR2 FVKESK. V was clipped by 0 bases and J by 9 bases, with 9 bases between them. The CDR3 is 14 residues long. CDR3 amino acids: CASSQDFSGSPLHF. The CDR3 DNA reads as TGTGCCAGCAGCCAAGATTTCTCGGGTTCACCCCTCCACTTT.

V is TRBV29-1 and J is TRBJ2-7; TRBD2 aligns across 10 bases. J was trimmed by 3 bases and V by 3 bases; bases with no gene match: 8. The CDR3 is 15 residues long. From germline, CDR1 is SQVTM and CDR2 ANQGSEA. CDR3 sequence (DNA): TGCAGCGTTGATGGCCTAGCGGGAGAGGGCTACGAGCAGTACTTC. Translating gives CSVDGLAGEGYEQYF.

The gene calls are TRBV18 and TRBJ2-2; D is possibly TRBD2 (5 bases). Germline lookup yields CDR1 KGHSH and CDR2 LQKENI. V gave up 8 bases and J gave up 7 bases, with 17 bases separating them. CDR3 size: 14 residues. In DNA form, the CDR3 reads TGTGCCAGCCCCTCGAGGGCAAACGGCGGGGAGCTGTTTTTT. This translates into CASPSRANGGELFF.

The chain recombines TRBV24-1 with TRBJ1-5; maybe TRBD1 (5 bases). The CDR3 runs to 16 residues. With 5 bases removed from V and 1 base from J, the gap between germline ends came to 14 bases. Germline CDR1 and CDR2: KGHDR and SFDVKD. Here the CDR3 reads CATSGPGGASNQPQHF. The CDR3 DNA reads as TGTGCCACCAGTGGCCCAGGAGGGGCAAGCAATCAGCCCCAGCATTTT.

This chain connects TRBV29-1 to TRBJ2-1; 12 bases are shared with TRBD2. Germline CDR1 reads SQVTM; CDR2 reads ANQGSEA. With 5 bases clipped from V and 6 bases from J, the junction kept 14 bases outside the gene matches. The CDR3 has 17 residues. Here the CDR3 DNA reads TGCAGCGTTAACGGTTTCGAACTAGCGGGAGGAAGCAATGAGCAGTTCTTC. Translating it yields CSVNGFELAGGSNEQFF.

The chain is built from TRBV21-1 and TRBJ1-2. TRBV21-1 is tagged as a pseudogene. This CDR3 region has 15 residues. The CDR3 sequence: CASSKGSRGEYGYTF. In DNA, the CDR3 is TGTGCCAGCAGCAAAGGGAGCCGGGGGGAGTATGGCTACACCTTC.

This clone was recorded only once. The chain employs TRBV6-5 and TRBJ1-1; D gene uncertain. CDR1 and CDR2 from the germline V gene are MNHEY and SVGAGI. CDR3 length: 16 amino acids. Trimming pared 2 bases from V and 4 bases from J, leaving 17 bases between. The CDR3 nucleotides are TGTGCCAGCAGTTACCTTAATGAGTGGGGTGGCACTGAAGCTTTCTTT. Amino acid sequence: CASSYLNEWGGTEAFF.

The chain couples TRBV29-1 to TRBJ1-3; 8 bases match TRBD1. The trim removed 2 bases at V and 3 bases at J, leaving 9 bases unmatched. The germline V gene has CDR1 SQVTM and CDR2 ANQGSEA. There are 16 residues in the CDR3. The CDR3 sequence: CSVEKGQGAVGNTIYF. The CDR3 DNA sequence: TGCAGCGTTGAAAAGGGGCAGGGGGCGGTTGGAAACACCATATATTTT.

The chain recombines TRBV2 with TRBJ2-6, with D possibly TRBD1 on 5 matching bases. The germline gives CDR1 SNHLY, CDR2 FYNNEI. The CDR3 has 15 amino acids. The V end was cut by 6 bases, the J end by 2 bases, with 11 bases between. The CDR3: CASSSQGAGANVLTF. CDR3 coding DNA: TGTGCCAGCAGCTCCCAGGGTGCTGGGGCCAACGTCCTGACTTTC. The whole variable domain, remainder taken from reference TRBV2 and TRBJ2-6, is EPEVTQTPSHQVTQMGQEVILRCVPISNHLYFYWYRQILGQKVEFLVSFYNNEISEKSEIFDDQFSVERPDGSNFTLKIRSTKLEDSAMYFCASSSQGAGANVLTFGAGSRLTVL.

The CDR3 region has the DNA TGTGCCAGCAGCTTGGACAGGGGCCTCTATGGCTACACCTTC. Its translation is CASSLDRGLYGYTF. V and J are TRBV5-6 and TRBJ1-2; 7 bases line up with TRBD1. The J segment lost 4 bases and the V segment lost 0 bases, leaving 3 bases of the junction unmatched. This CDR3 region has 14 residues. The germline V gene has CDR1 SGHDT and CDR2 YYEEEE. Variable domain in full (rest from reference TRBV5-6 and TRBJ1-2): DAGVTQSPTHLIKTRGQQVTLRCSPKSGHDTVSWYQQALGQGPQFIFQYYEEEERQRGNFPDRFSGHQFPNYSSELNVNALLLGDSALYLCASSLDRGLYGYTFGSGTRLTVV.

The chain combines TRBV3-1 (or the pseudogene TRBV3-2) with TRBJ1-3; D might be TRBD1 (5 bases). Germline-derived CDR1 and CDR2 are LGHDT and YNNKEL (reference sequence). The length of the CDR3 is 14 residues. The V end was cut by 4 bases, the J end by 7 bases, with 14 bases between. CDR3 residues: CASSPRDGGNTIYF. As DNA, the CDR3 is TGTGCCAGCAGCCCGCGGGACGGGGGGAACACCATATATTTT.